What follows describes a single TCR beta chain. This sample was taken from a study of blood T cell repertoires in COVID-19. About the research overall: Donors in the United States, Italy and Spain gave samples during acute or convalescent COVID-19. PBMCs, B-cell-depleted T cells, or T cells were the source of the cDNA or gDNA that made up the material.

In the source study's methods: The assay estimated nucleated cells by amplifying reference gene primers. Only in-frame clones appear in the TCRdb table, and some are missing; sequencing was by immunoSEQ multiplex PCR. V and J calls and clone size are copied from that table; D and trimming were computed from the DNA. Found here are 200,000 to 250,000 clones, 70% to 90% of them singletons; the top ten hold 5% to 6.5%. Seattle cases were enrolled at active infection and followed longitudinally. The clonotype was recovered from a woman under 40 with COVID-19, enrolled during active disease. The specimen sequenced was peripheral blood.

CDR3 DNA sequence: TGTGCCAGCTCACCAAGAACCGGGACAGGGGTAGGATCGGTTGAAAAACTGTTTTTT. Encoded protein: CASSPRTGTGVGSVEKLFF. V gene TRBV18 combines with J gene TRBJ1-4; the match to TRBD1 covers 10 bases. The CDR3 loop spans 19 amino acids. Germline V gene sequence: CDR1 KGHSH, CDR2 LQKENI. The ends lost 2 bases at V and 7 bases at J; junction bases unmatched: 16.